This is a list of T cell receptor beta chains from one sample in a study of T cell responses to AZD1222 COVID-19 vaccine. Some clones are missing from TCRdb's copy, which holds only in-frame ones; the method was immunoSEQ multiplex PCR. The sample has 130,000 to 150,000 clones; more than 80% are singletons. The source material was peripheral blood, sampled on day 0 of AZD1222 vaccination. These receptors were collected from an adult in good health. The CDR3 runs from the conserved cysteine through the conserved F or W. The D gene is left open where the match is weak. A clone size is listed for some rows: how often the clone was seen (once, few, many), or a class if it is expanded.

CAWFRGSRTGYGYTF	TGTGCCTGGTTCCGGGGGAGCCGGACTGGGTATGGCTACACCTTC	TRBV30	TRBJ1-2	15	.	.
CASSPPEGQGAEAFF	TGTGCCAGCTCACCACCGGAGGGACAGGGCGCTGAAGCTTTCTTT	TRBV18	TRBJ1-1	15	TRBD1	.
CASSLGGGSYEQYF	TGCGCCAGCAGCTTGGGAGGCGGCTCCTACGAGCAGTACTTC	TRBV5-1	TRBJ2-7	14	.	.
CASSSQAGFAYGYTF	TGTGCCAGTAGTTCCCAGGCAGGGTTCGCCTATGGCTACACCTTC	TRBV19	TRBJ1-2	15	.	.
CASSFQGLRSTDTQYF	TGTGCCAGCAGCTTCCAGGGGTTGCGGAGCACAGATACGCAGTATTTT	TRBV28	TRBJ2-3	16	.	.
CASRTGVREAFF	TGTGCCAGCAGGACAGGGGTACGGGAGGCTTTCTTT	TRBV6-5	TRBJ1-1	12	TRBD1	once
CASSIQGYEQYF	TGTGCCAGTAGTATACAGGGTTACGAGCAGTACTTC	TRBV19	TRBJ2-7	12	.	.
CASSPRQGLGTEAFF	TGTGCCAGCAGCCCAAGACAGGGCCTGGGCACTGAAGCTTTCTTT	TRBV5-5	TRBJ1-1	15	TRBD1	.
CASSERTGGDYGYTF	TGTGCCAGCAGTGAGAGGACAGGGGGCGACTATGGCTACACCTTC	TRBV2	TRBJ1-2	15	TRBD1	.
CASSLKGNTEAFF	TGTGCCAGCAGTTTAAAGGGGAACACTGAAGCTTTCTTT	TRBV28	TRBJ1-1	13	.	.
CASSEKSGTSVPEQYF	TGTGCCAGCAGCGAGAAATCGGGGACTAGCGTACCCGAGCAGTACTTC	TRBV9	TRBJ2-7	16	TRBD2	.
CASSLGLAGVGTGELFF	TGTGCCAGCAGCCTGGGACTAGCGGGAGTAGGTACCGGGGAGCTGTTTTTT	TRBV5-4	TRBJ2-2	17	TRBD2	.
CASSEYTNYGYTF	TGTGCCAGCAGTGAATATACTAACTATGGCTACACCTTC	TRBV25-1	TRBJ1-2	13	.	.
CAWSGDSRGPQHF	TGTGCCTGGAGTGGCGACAGTCGGGGGCCCCAGCATTTT	TRBV30	TRBJ1-5	13	.	.
CATSAQTTDTQYF	TGTGCCACCAGTGCCCAGACTACAGATACGCAGTATTTT	TRBV24-1	TRBJ2-3	13	.	.
CATSDGGRGNTEAFF	TGTGCCACCAGTGATGGCGGACGCGGCAACACTGAAGCTTTCTTT	TRBV24-1	TRBJ1-1	15	.	.
CASSVTGTGVNTEAFF	TGTGCCAGCAGTGTTACCGGGACAGGGGTGAACACTGAAGCTTTCTTT	TRBV6-1	TRBJ1-1	16	TRBD1	.
CASSEEPGYGYTF	TGTGCCAGCAGTGAAGAGCCCGGCTATGGCTACACCTTC	TRBV6-1	TRBJ1-2	13	.	.
CASSDPGQVVPTNEKLFF	TGTGCCAGCAGCGACCCGGGACAGGTCGTTCCAACTAATGAAAAACTGTTTTTT	TRBV9	TRBJ1-4	18	TRBD1	.
CATSRVSEENTEAFF	TGTGCCACCAGCAGAGTGAGTGAGGAGAACACTGAAGCTTTCTTT	TRBV15	TRBJ1-1	15	.	.
CASSSGTGGDTQYF	TGTGCCAGCTCCTCCGGGACAGGAGGCGATACGCAGTATTTT	TRBV6-4	TRBJ2-3	14	TRBD1	.
CASSPTVSTNEKLFF	TGTGCCAGCAGTCCTACAGTATCAACTAATGAAAAACTGTTTTTT	TRBV6-5	TRBJ1-4	15	.	.
CASSYGNPKAEAFF	TGTGCCAGCAGTTACGGGAACCCCAAGGCTGAAGCTTTCTTT	TRBV6-5	TRBJ1-1	14	.	.
CASSQERLTGPETDTQYF	TGTGCCAGCAGCCAAGAACGACTTACAGGACCGGAAACAGATACGCAGTATTTT	TRBV4-2	TRBJ2-3	18	.	.
CASSTRDRVSGYTF	TGTGCCAGCAGTACCCGAGACAGGGTATCTGGCTACACCTTC	TRBV27	TRBJ1-2	14	TRBD1	.
CASSLEVNQPQHF	TGTGCCAGCAGCTTAGAGGTAAATCAGCCCCAGCATTTT	TRBV7-8	TRBJ1-5	13	.	once
CASSLGVGINSREKLFF	TGTGCCAGCAGCTTAGGTGTAGGGATAAACTCGCGTGAAAAACTGTTTTTT	TRBV7-9	TRBJ1-4	17	.	.
CASSDWAANQPQHF	TGTGCCAGCAGTGACTGGGCGGCTAATCAGCCCCAGCATTTT	TRBV2	TRBJ1-5	14	.	.
CASTLGGSEAFF	TGTGCCAGCACCCTGGGCGGTAGTGAAGCTTTCTTT	TRBV28	TRBJ1-1	12	.	.
CASSQAHSGGAMNTEAFF	TGCGCCAGCAGTCAAGCCCATTCCGGGGGGGCGATGAACACTGAAGCTTTCTTT	TRBV5-1	TRBJ1-1	18	.	.
CASSTRGLF	TGTGCCAGCAGCACCCGGGGACTATTC	TRBV21-1	TRBJ2-7	9	.	.
CATGGPQETQYF	TGTGCCACCGGCGGACCTCAAGAGACCCAGTACTTC	TRBV24-1	TRBJ2-5	12	.	.
CASSSQGSSYEQYF	TGTGCCAGCAGCTCACAGGGGAGCTCCTACGAGCAGTACTTC	TRBV7-8	TRBJ2-7	14	TRBD1	.
CATTESEGWKQYF	TGTGCCACTACCGAAAGTGAGGGGTGGAAGCAGTACTTC	TRBV24-1	TRBJ2-7	13	.	.
CATSSRGGDGYTF	TGTGCCACCAGCAGCAGAGGGGGGGATGGCTACACCTTC	TRBV15	TRBJ1-2	13	.	.
CASSIDAGDNSPLHF	TGTGCCAGTAGTATAGATGCAGGGGATAATTCACCCCTCCACTTT	TRBV19	TRBJ1-6	15	.	.
CASSPNGRGGEKLFF	TGTGCCAGCAGCCCCAACGGCAGGGGTGGTGAAAAACTGTTTTTT	TRBV7-2	TRBJ1-4	15	.	.
CASSTVSYNEQFF	TGTGCCAGCAGCACCGTCTCCTACAATGAGCAGTTCTTC	TRBV7-2	TRBJ2-1	13	.	once
CASRAAGVGNSPLHF	TGTGCCAGCAGAGCCGCGGGGGTTGGCAATTCACCCCTCCACTTT	TRBV6-5	TRBJ1-6	15	.	.
CASSQSEQGGEKLFF	TGTGCCAGCAGCCAAAGTGAACAGGGGGGTGAAAAACTGTTTTTT	TRBV3-1/TRBV3-2	TRBJ1-4	15	TRBD1	.
CASRHMNTEAFF	TGTGCCAGCCGACACATGAACACTGAAGCTTTCTTT	TRBV5-6	TRBJ1-1	12	.	once
CASSGGPSGTDTQYF	TGTGCCAGCAGCGGAGGCCCTAGCGGCACAGATACGCAGTATTTT	TRBV3-1/TRBV3-2	TRBJ2-3	15	.	.